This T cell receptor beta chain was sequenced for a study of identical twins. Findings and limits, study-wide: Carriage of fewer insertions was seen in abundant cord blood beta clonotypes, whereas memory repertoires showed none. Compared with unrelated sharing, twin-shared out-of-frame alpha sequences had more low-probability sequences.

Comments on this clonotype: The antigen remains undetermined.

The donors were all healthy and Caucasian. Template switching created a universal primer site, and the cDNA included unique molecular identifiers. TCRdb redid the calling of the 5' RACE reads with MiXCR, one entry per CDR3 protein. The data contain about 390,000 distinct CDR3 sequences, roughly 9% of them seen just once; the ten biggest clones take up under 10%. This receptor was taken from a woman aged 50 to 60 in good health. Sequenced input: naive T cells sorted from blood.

The CDR3 sequence is CSATLLAGAHEQYF. CDR3 in DNA: TGCAGTGCCACATTACTAGCGGGAGCCCACGAGCAGTACTTC. The V call is TRBV20-1, the J call TRBJ2-7, with 11 positions matching TRBD2. CDR3 size: 14 residues. V trimming: 6 bases; J trimming: 5 bases; junction bases outside the gene matches: 9. CDR1 DFQATT and CDR2 SNEGSKA come from the germline V gene (reference sequence).